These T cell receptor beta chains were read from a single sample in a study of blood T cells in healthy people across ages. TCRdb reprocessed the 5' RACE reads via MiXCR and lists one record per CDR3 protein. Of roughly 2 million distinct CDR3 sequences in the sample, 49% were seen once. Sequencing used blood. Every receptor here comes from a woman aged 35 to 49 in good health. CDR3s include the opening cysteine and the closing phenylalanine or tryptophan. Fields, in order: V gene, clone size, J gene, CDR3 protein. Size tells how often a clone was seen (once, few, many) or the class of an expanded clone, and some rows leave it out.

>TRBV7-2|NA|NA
CASSLWISGGGVRETQYF
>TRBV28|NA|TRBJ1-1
CASSSAGGIRKAFF
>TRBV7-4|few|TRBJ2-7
CAGGTGRREQYF
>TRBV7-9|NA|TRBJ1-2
CASSLGRGTGGYTF
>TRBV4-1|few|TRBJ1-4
CASSQQPGDEKLFF
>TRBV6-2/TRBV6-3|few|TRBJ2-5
CASSKHQETQYF
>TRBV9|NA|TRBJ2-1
CASSVVSSGGNYNEQFF
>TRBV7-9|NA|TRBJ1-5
CASSSEISNQPQHF
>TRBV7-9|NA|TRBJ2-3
CASSLATGGWGTDTQYF
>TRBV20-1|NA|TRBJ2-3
CSASVPPRDTQYF
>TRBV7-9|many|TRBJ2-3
CASSLGQEFTDTQYF
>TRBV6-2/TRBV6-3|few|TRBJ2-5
CASSFDRPHETQYF
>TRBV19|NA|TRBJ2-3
CASSTGTGGLLTQYF
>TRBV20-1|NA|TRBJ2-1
CSARGRGTYEQFF
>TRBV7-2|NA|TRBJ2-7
CASSLAQGSEQYF
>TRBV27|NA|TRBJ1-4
CASSNRGGAVEKLFF
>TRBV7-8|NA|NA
CVSSPGGQGPFSYEQYF
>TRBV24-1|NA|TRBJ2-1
CATSVTGNKEQFF
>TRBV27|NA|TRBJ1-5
CASSGTYRGPDQPQHF
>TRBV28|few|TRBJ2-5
CASTTGLLTQYF
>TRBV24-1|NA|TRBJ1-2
CATSKTENYGYTF
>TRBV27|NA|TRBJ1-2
CASTALGLGRDYGYTF
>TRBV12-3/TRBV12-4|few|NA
CASSFGTGRSETQYF
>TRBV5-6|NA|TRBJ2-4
CASRRTYSGAKNIQYF
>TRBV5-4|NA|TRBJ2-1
CASSLPGLGVGNEQFF
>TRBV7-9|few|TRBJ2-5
CASKPPGQEQETQYF
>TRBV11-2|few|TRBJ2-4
CASSIGRRGGKNIQYF
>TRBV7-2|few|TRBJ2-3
CASSLDGAPADTQYF
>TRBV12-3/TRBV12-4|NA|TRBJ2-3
CASRWTTDMQYF
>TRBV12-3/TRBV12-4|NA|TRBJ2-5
CASSFDRGGVETQYF
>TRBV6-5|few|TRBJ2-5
CASSTRTGSQETQYF
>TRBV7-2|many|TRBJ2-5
CASSSGGGAETQYF
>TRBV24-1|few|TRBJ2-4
CATSESKGAKNIQYF
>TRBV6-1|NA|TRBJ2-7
CASSALPGQTHYEQYF
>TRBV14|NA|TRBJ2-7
CASSQGPGGGWEQYF
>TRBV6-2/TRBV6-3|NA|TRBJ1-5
CASSPDGIVNQPQHF
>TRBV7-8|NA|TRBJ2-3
CASSLLLAGGLDTQYF
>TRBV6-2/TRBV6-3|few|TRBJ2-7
CASSYSLLEQYF
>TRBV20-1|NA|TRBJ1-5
CSARDYGQDRIPRHF
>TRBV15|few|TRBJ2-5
CATSRDGREETQYF
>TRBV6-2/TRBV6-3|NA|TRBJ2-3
CASRPPGLSTDTQYF
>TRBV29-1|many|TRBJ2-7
CSVGDNSYEQYF
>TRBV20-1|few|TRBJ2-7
CSARDLGLALYEQYF
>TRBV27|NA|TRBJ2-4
CASSLQGVRNIQYF
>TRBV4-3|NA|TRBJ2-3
CASSQDRGSSTDTQYF
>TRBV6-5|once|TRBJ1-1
CASSKGSEAFF
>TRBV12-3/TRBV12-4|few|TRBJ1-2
CASSLSWGHDYTF
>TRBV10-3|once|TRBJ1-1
CAIRDGGQGSEAFF